A single sample gave rise to the 30 T cell receptor beta chains below, sequenced in a study of blood T cell repertoires in COVID-19. Clones were read by immunoSEQ multiplex PCR, and TCRdb kept only the in-frame ones, dropping some. This sample yields a few hundred thousand clones, of which around 90% are seen a single time; more than 6.5% belongs to the top ten. Source material: peripheral blood. The source is an older woman with active or convalescent COVID-19.

The chain links TRBV12-3 or TRBV12-4 to TRBJ2-1, with D unclear. The V gene lost 5 bases and the J gene lost 7 bases, with 6 bases spanning the gap. CDR3 length equals 11 residues. DNA of the CDR3: TGTGCCAGCAGTCTCCCTAATGAGCAGTTCTTC. Its protein product is CASSLPNEQFF.

V usage is TRBV7-9 and J usage is TRBJ2-1; 11 bases map to TRBD2. The CDR3 loop spans 16 amino acids. The V gene end was trimmed by 2 bases and the J gene end by 7 bases; junction bases not matched to a gene: 7. The germline V gene encodes CDR1 SEHNR and CDR2 FQNEAQ (reference sequence). The CDR3 loop reads CASSLRLAGSRNEQFF. As DNA, the CDR3 is TGTGCCAGCAGCTTACGACTAGCGGGGAGTAGGAATGAGCAGTTCTTC.

The rearrangement uses TRBV7-8 and TRBJ2-7; TRBD1 matches 7 bases. Losses at the gene ends were 6 bases for V and 2 bases for J; bases not matched to a gene: 7. The CDR3 is 14 residues long. Germline CDR1 and CDR2: SGHVS and FQNEAQ. The CDR3 reads CASSRRQGPYEQYF. The DNA for the CDR3 is TGTGCCAGCAGTAGAAGACAGGGCCCCTACGAGCAGTACTTC.

The rearrangement links TRBV6-2 or TRBV6-3 to TRBJ2-7; D uncertain. Germline V gene lookup returns CDR1 MNHEY and CDR2 SVGEGT. Between the trimmed V and J ends, which lost 5 bases and 2 bases, there was a span of 4 bases. CDR3 size: 11 residues. DNA of the CDR3: TGTGCCAGCAGTCCCACCTACGAGCAGTACTTC. Its protein is CASSPTYEQYF.

The CDR3 DNA sequence: TGCGCCAGCAGCCAATCTGGGGGGTATAGTGAGCAGTACTTC. Translating gives CASSQSGGYSEQYF. The J gene is TRBJ2-7, the V gene TRBV4-3; possible D gene TRBD2, 6 bases. Germline V CDR1 and CDR2: LGHNA, YSLEER. V was shortened by 2 bases and J by 7 bases, with 15 bases between the two germline ends. The CDR3 has 14 amino acids.

The chain links TRBV7-2 to TRBJ1-2; D possibly corresponds to TRBD1 (5 bases). The CDR3 covers 15 residues. Germline V gene data show CDR1 as SGHTA and CDR2 as FQGNSA. Trimming removed 7 bases at V and 2 bases at J, with 17 bases between. The CDR3 DNA sequence: TGTGCCAGCAACTTTCTCTCAGGGCCCAACTATGGCTACACCTTC. It translates to CASNFLSGPNYGYTF.

The chain recombines TRBV19 with TRBJ1-5; TRBD1 aligns across 11 bases. CDR1 LNHDA and CDR2 SQIVND come from the germline V gene (reference sequence). This CDR3 has 15 amino acids. After removal of 3 bases from V and 7 bases from J, the junction contained 5 bases not matched to a gene. The CDR3 sequence: CASSIGTGGFQPQHF. CDR3 DNA: TGTGCCAGTAGTATCGGGACAGGGGGATTCCAGCCCCAGCATTTT.

The V gene is TRBV10-3, the J gene TRBJ1-1, with 10 positions matching TRBD1. Germline V CDR1 and CDR2: ENHRY, SYGVKD. CDR3 length equals 15 residues. The V segment lost 5 bases and the J segment 5 bases; nucleotides outside the gene matches: 8. CDR3 DNA sequence: TGTGCCATCAGTACGCGAGAGGACAGGGGGACTGAAGCTTTCTTT. Translating it yields CAISTREDRGTEAFF.

V is TRBV9 and J is TRBJ1-2; D unclear. V was cut by 7 bases and J by 8 bases, with 39 bases left in between. In germline, CDR1 is SGDLS, CDR2 YYNGEE. The CDR3 extends over 20 amino acids. Here the CDR3 reads CASGPSRTPSMGEKLYGYTF. The CDR3 DNA reads as TGTGCCAGCGGTCCGTCTAGGACGCCGAGCATGGGAGAGAAGTTGTACGGCTACACCTTC. The entire variable domain, with the rest obtained from reference TRBV9 and TRBJ1-2, is as follows: DSGVTQTPKHLITATGQRVTLRCSPRSGDLSVYWYQQSLDQGLQFLIQYYNGEERAKGNILERFSAQQFPDLHSELNLSSLELGDSALYFCASGPSRTPSMGEKLYGYTFGSGTRLTVV.

The gene calls are TRBV10-3 and TRBJ1-2; no clear D. Trimming stripped 8 bases from V and 4 bases from J, with 14 bases between. The CDR3 totals 13 residues. Germline V gives CDR1 ENHRY, CDR2 SYGVKD. CDR3 DNA: TGTGCCATCTTAGAGGTTTTAGGCTATGGCTACACCTTC. Its protein is CAILEVLGYGYTF.

The DNA for the CDR3 is TGCGCCAGCAGCTTGGCGGGGACAGGGTCTTCGGAAGCTTTCTTT. Amino acids: CASSLAGTGSSEAFF. V and J are TRBV5-1 and TRBJ1-1; 9 positions match TRBD1. Germline V CDR1 and CDR2: SGHRS, YFSETQ. The CDR3 runs 15 residues. The J segment lost 8 bases and the V segment lost 0 bases, leaving 8 bases of the junction unmatched.

V usage is TRBV18 and J usage is TRBJ1-5; the D gene is possibly TRBD1 (6 bases). Germline V gene lookup returns CDR1 KGHSH and CDR2 LQKENI. The CDR3 sequence is 15 residues long. With 4 bases removed from V and 4 bases from J, the gap between germline ends came to 14 bases. The CDR3 loop reads CASSLFYGQNQPQHF. In DNA, the CDR3 is TGTGCCAGCTCACTTTTTTATGGACAGAATCAGCCCCAGCATTTT.

This rearrangement joins TRBV24-1 to TRBJ2-2; maybe TRBD1 (5 bases). The V end lost 0 bases, the J end lost 4 bases, and 17 bases lay between the germline ends. The CDR3 covers 18 residues. CDR1 is KGHDR and CDR2 is SFDVKD in the germline V gene. CDR3: CATSDLGRTGRVTGELFF. The CDR3 region has the DNA TGTGCCACCAGTGATTTGGGCAGAACAGGAAGAGTCACCGGGGAGCTGTTTTTT.

To note about this clone: Other DNA sequences in the sample encode the same CDR3. The V and J genes are TRBV7-2 and TRBJ1-5; D uncertain. V was clipped by 1 base and J by 1 base, with 5 bases between them. The CDR3 is made up of 14 amino acids. The V gene's germline CDR1 is SGHTA and CDR2 FQGNSA. The chain's CDR3 is CASSLGLSNQPQHF. DNA of the CDR3: TGTGCCAGCAGCTTAGGTCTCAGCAATCAGCCCCAGCATTTT.

The chain joins TRBV12-5 to TRBJ1-5; D ambiguous. Germline loops: CDR1 LGHNT, CDR2 FRNRAP. The ends were cut back, 1 base at V and 6 bases at J, with 4 bases in the middle. The CDR3 length is 12 residues. CDR3 DNA: TGTGCTAGTGGTTTGGGGAGTCAGCCCCAGCATTTT. Its protein is CASGLGSQPQHF. The variable domain in full, completed from reference TRBV12-5 and TRBJ1-5, reads DARVTQTPRHKVTEMGQEVTMRCQPILGHNTVFWYRQTMMQGLELLAYFRNRAPLDDSGMPKDRFSAEMPDATLATLKIQPSEPRDSAVYFCASGLGSQPQHFGDGTRLSIL.

The V gene is TRBV7-8, the J gene TRBJ2-4; 8 bases agree with TRBD2. The junction had 11 bases not matched to a gene; V was cut back by 5 bases and J by 8 bases. The germline CDR1 and CDR2 sequences are SGHVS and FQNEAQ. The CDR3 is 15 residues long. CDR3 in DNA: TGTGCCAGCAGCCCCCCGGGCGGGGGGTCGCACATTCAGTACTTC. Its protein is CASSPPGGGSHIQYF.

V and J are TRBV10-3 and TRBJ1-4, with D uncertain. Trimming took 4 bases from V and 1 from J, leaving 7 bases between them. In germline, CDR1 is ENHRY, CDR2 SYGVKD. This CDR3 spans 14 amino acids. The CDR3 region has the DNA TGTGCCATCAGTGTATCCGGAACTAATGAAAAACTGTTTTTT. This encodes CAISVSGTNEKLFF.

This chain connects TRBV10-1 to TRBJ1-5; D remains unclear. V lost 4 bases and J 4 bases, leaving 5 bases between the germline ends. The V gene's germline CDR1 is WNHNN and CDR2 SYGVQD (reference sequence). The CDR3 is 12 residues long. CDR3 sequence reads: CASSGPNQPQHF. The CDR3 DNA sequence: TGCGCCAGCAGTGGTCCTAATCAGCCCCAGCATTTT.

V usage is TRBV19 and J usage is TRBJ1-4; D gene unclear. CDR1 LNHDA and CDR2 SQIVND come from the germline V gene (reference sequence). V dropped 5 bases and J dropped 0 bases, with 7 bases sitting between them. CDR3 size: 14 residues. DNA for the CDR3: TGTGCCAGTAGTTTTAGTGCAACTAATGAAAAACTGTTTTTT. Protein product: CASSFSATNEKLFF.

The V call is TRBV6-1, the J call TRBJ2-7, with D tentatively TRBD2 (6 bases). The CDR3 runs to 14 residues. CDR1 and CDR2 (germline): MNHNS, SASEGT. Trimming took off 3 bases at V and 2 bases at J, with 11 bases between the two ends. The CDR3 here is CASSEGRGPYEQYF. In nucleotides, the CDR3 is TGTGCCAGCAGTGAGGGGCGGGGTCCCTACGAGCAGTACTTC.

The chain is built from TRBV18 and TRBJ2-5; D gene ambiguous. Germline assignment: CDR1 KGHSH and CDR2 LQKENI. Trimming shortened V by 6 bases and J by 4 bases, and 6 bases separated the two germline ends. The CDR3 is 11 residues long. The CDR3 region is CASSSGETQYF. The DNA for the CDR3 is TGTGCCAGCTCGTCAGGAGAGACCCAGTACTTC.

The chain is built from TRBV19 and TRBJ2-7; D is unclear. Germline-derived CDR1 and CDR2 are LNHDA and SQIVND (reference sequence). The CDR3 contains 12 residues. V was trimmed by 3 bases and J by 4 bases, leaving 7 bases between them. For the CDR3, the DNA is TGTGCCAGTAGTATTTCCCCTTACGAGCAGTACTTC. Translation: CASSISPYEQYF.

The V call is TRBV6-5, the J call TRBJ2-5; D unresolved. The CDR3 has 11 residues. V was cut by 6 bases and J by 4 bases, with 6 bases left in between. CDR1 is MNHEY, CDR2 SVGAGI, per germline. CDR3 sequence reads: CASRERETQYF. As DNA, the CDR3 is TGTGCCAGCAGAGAGAGAGAGACCCAGTACTTC.

This clone came up a few times. The V call is TRBV7-9, the J call TRBJ1-6, with TRBD1 as a possible D gene (6 bases). The CDR3 length is 14 residues. Trimming cost V 1 base and J 7 bases, with 8 bases left between them. CDR1 is SEHNR, CDR2 FQNEAQ, per germline (reference sequence). Here the CDR3 reads CASSLEGVNSPLHF. The CDR3 DNA reads as TGTGCCAGCAGCTTAGAGGGGGTGAATTCACCCCTCCACTTT.

The genes are TRBV27 and TRBJ1-2; D unclear. Trimming removed 6 bases at V and 5 bases at J, with 13 bases between. The CDR3 is 13 residues long. Germline V gene sequence: CDR1 MNHEY, CDR2 SMNVEV (reference sequence). CDR3 in DNA: TGTGCCAGCAGACCTTCAGACTTTTATGGCTACACCTTC. Protein: CASRPSDFYGYTF.

The chain has TRBV4-2 and TRBJ1-5, with TRBD1 as a possible D gene (5 bases). Germline V gene lookup returns CDR1 LGHNA and CDR2 YNFKEQ. This CDR3 has 16 residues. Trimming pared 0 bases from V and 2 bases from J, leaving 11 bases between. CDR3 DNA: TGTGCCAGCAGCCAAGATGGGTCGGGGGGCAATCAGCCCCAGCATTTT. It codes for CASSQDGSGGNQPQHF.

This clone was counted a single time. V is TRBV11-3 and J is TRBJ1-1, with D possibly TRBD1 on 5 matching bases. Germline lookup yields CDR1 SGHNT and CDR2 YENEEA. The CDR3 extends over 15 amino acids. Trimming pared 0 bases from V and 1 base from J, leaving 9 bases between. The chain's CDR3 is CASSLDGGQNTEAFF. CDR3 nucleotide sequence: TGTGCCAGCAGCTTAGATGGCGGACAGAACACTGAAGCTTTCTTT.

This chain connects TRBV4-1 to TRBJ1-5; TRBD1 aligns across 11 bases. Trimming removed 2 bases from V and 2 bases from J; junction bases left unmatched: 5. In germline, CDR1 is MGHRA, CDR2 YSYEKL. This CDR3 is 17 amino acids long. CDR3 nucleotide sequence: TGCGCCAGCAGCCAACCTCCGGACAGGGGGCGCAATCAGCCCCAGCATTTT. It encodes CASSQPPDRGRNQPQHF.

The chain uses TRBV5-1 and TRBJ2-7; possibly TRBD1 for D (6 bases). This CDR3 region has 15 residues. Trimming shortened V by 0 bases and J by 3 bases, and 13 bases separated the two germline ends. The V gene's germline CDR1 is SGHRS and CDR2 YFSETQ. CDR3 loop: CASSLEGVVNYEQYF. The CDR3 nucleotides read TGCGCCAGCAGCTTGGAGGGGGTTGTCAACTACGAGCAGTACTTC. Based on the CDR3 plus reference TRBV5-1 and TRBJ2-7, the full variable domain is KAGVTQTPRYLIKTRGQQVTLSCSPISGHRSVSWYQQTPGQGLQFLFEYFSETQRNKGNFPGRFSGRQFSNSRSEMNVSTLELGDSALYLCASSLEGVVNYEQYFGPGTRLTVT.

The chain carries TRBV28 and TRBJ2-5, with D perhaps TRBD1 (5 bases). V was clipped by 11 bases and J by 5 bases, with 15 bases between them. The CDR3 runs to 12 residues. Germline V CDR1 and CDR2: MDHEN, SYDVKM. CDR3 residues: CAARGGAETQYF. CDR3 DNA: TGTGCCGCTCGAGGTGGGGCGGAGACCCAGTACTTC.